This T cell receptor beta chain originates from a study of human T cells and chemical hapten exposure. Germline V gene lookup returns CDR1 SNHLY and CDR2 FYNNEI. CDR3 length: 15 residues. V lost 7 bases, J lost 2 bases, and 16 bases lay in between. Time point: pre-sensitization, week 0. Treatment here: therapeutic diphenylcyclopropenone sensitization with weekly scalp DPC. The study drew its donors from alopecia patients who were 18 to 70 years old and suitable for DPC. TCRdb re-called the RACE reads with MiXCR, one entry per CDR3 protein. The sample has fewer than 350,000 distinct CDR3 sequences; around 7.7% are singletons.

The sequence derives from a man aged 18 to 35 with alopecia areata. Some clones in this sample may be carry-over from other donors' samples. The genes are TRBV2 and TRBJ2-3, with D possibly matching TRBD1 (6 bases). The source material was whole blood, sampled in connection with sensitization to the hapten diphenylcyclopropenone (DPC). Here the CDR3 reads CASKLQGSDTDTQYF. CDR3 nucleotide sequence: TGTGCCAGCAAACTTCAGGGGTCTGACACAGATACGCAGTATTTT.